This TCR beta chain was sequenced in a study of blood T cell repertoires in COVID-19 (dated by TCRdb to 2018 to 2020). Study-wide context: Collaborator samples came from the United States, Italy and Spain and covered acute and convalescent phases of COVID-19. The dataset comprised deeply sampled blood TCRbeta repertoires from subjects exposed to, actively infected with, or recovered from COVID-19. Where available, HLA class I and class II types were obtained from metadata supplied by the sample provider rather than from assay-based typing. The material from the prospective study consisted of cDNA or gDNA derived from T cells, B-cell-depleted T cells, or PBMCs. The repertoires were made available in a free public database intended to serve as a resource for research on the immune response to SARS-CoV-2. A de-identified subject ID, COVID-19 status, age in years and sex were almost always included in the sample metadata. The samples were drawn from two sources: the first 160 participants of the ongoing ImmuneRACE study, and about 1,300 subjects contributed by 6 global collaborators. Summary of the overall study and its limitations: How much clinical and demographic metadata was included differed by source and by participant, and the metadata was provided uncurated.

V and J are truncated by 8 bases and 0 bases respectively, leaving an intervening sequence of 11 bases. The germline V gene specifies KGHSH as CDR1 and LQKENI as CDR2. The CDR3 measures 14 amino acids from cysteine to phenylalanine. The entry retains the CDR3 DNA only, 42 bases that are in frame from base 1. For this clone: Its antigen remains undetermined. Base-call qualities are not available, and no considerably larger clone is one nucleotide away.

TCRbeta CDR3 regions were amplified from genomic DNA using the immunoSEQ Assay, a bias-controlled multiplex PCR. The paper's data handling went like this. Nucleated cell counts per sample were estimated from amplification of reference gene primers within the assay. To quantify the absolute abundance of each unique TCRbeta CDR3 rearrangement, sequence reads were collapsed and filtered. For each sample, productive Simpson clonality was calculated by taking the square root of Simpson's diversity index across productive rearrangements. TCRdb holds this immuneACCESS table with in-frame rearrangements only. Some clones are missing; in checked studies, unresolved V genes explain under half, and the rest has no known cause. V and J calls and clone size come straight from that table; D and trimming were deduced from the DNA. Counted in this sample were roughly 11,000 clones; less than 85% of them appeared once. About a fifth of the sample is taken by the ten largest.

The collaborating institutions used their own protocols to collect whole blood in K2EDTA tubes. For TCRbeta analysis, collaborators shipped samples in one of three forms: frozen whole blood, isolated PBMCs, or DNA extracted from either of those sample types. Sequencing input: peripheral blood. Rearrangement joined TRBV18 to TRBJ1-5; a tentative D call is TRBD1 (5 bases match). The receptor was derived from a human donor in a cohort sampled during active COVID-19. The sequenced DNA: TGTGCCAGCGCGCCGACAGATAGCAATCAGCCCCAGCATTTT. Protein translation: CASAPTDSNQPQHF.